The 7 T cell receptor beta chains presented below share a single source sample, sequenced in a study of identical twins. Each CDR3 protein gets one entry after TCRdb re-called the 5' RACE reads with MiXCR. Of 500,000 to 600,000 distinct CDR3 sequences in the sample, 20% to 25% were seen once. This same sample was also part of a study on T cells expressing NK-cell markers.

Material: CD4+ T cells sorted from blood. Receptors originate from a woman between 18 and 30 years old in good health.

The V and J genes are TRBV20-1 and TRBJ2-1, with 7 bases matching TRBD2. The germline V gene encodes CDR1 DFQATT and CDR2 SNEGSKA (reference sequence). The V gene end was trimmed by 2 bases and the J gene end by 7 bases; junction bases not matched to a gene: 8. The length of the CDR3 is 14 residues. CDR3 residues: CSARNPRAGNEQFF. DNA of the CDR3: TGCAGTGCTAGAAACCCTCGAGCGGGGAATGAGCAGTTCTTC.

This clonotype turned up a few times. This chain links TRBV2 with TRBJ2-2, with D unclear. Per the germline V gene, CDR1 is SNHLY and CDR2 is FYNNEI. V shed 6 bases and J shed 3 bases, with 11 bases lying between them. This CDR3 is 14 amino acids long. The CDR3 coding sequence is TGTGCCAGCAGGGCCGGTATAGACACCGGGGAGCTGTTTTTT. Residues: CASRAGIDTGELFF. The variable domain in full, completed from reference TRBV2 and TRBJ2-2, reads EPEVTQTPSHQVTQMGQEVILRCVPISNHLYFYWYRQILGQKVEFLVSFYNNEISEKSEIFDDQFSVERPDGSNFTLKIRSTKLEDSAMYFCASRAGIDTGELFFGEGSRLTVL.

This chain links TRBV5-1 with TRBJ2-7, with D perhaps matching TRBD1 (5 bases). The CDR3 runs 14 residues. From germline, CDR1 is SGHRS and CDR2 YFSETQ. V lost 1 base to trimming and J lost 2 bases, with 10 bases between them. In nucleotides, the CDR3 is TGCGCCAGCAGCTTGTCTGCAGGGCCCTACGAGCAGTACTTC. Translating gives CASSLSAGPYEQYF.

The V call is TRBV2, the J call TRBJ2-7, with D possibly being TRBD1 (6 bases). The CDR3 length is 13 residues. Trimming shortened V by 6 bases and J by 5 bases, and 14 bases separated the two germline ends. CDR1 is SNHLY and CDR2 is FYNNEI in the germline V gene. The CDR3 is CASRQGSVHEQYF. The CDR3, as DNA: TGTGCCAGCAGACAGGGATCGGTCCACGAGCAGTACTTC.

A few counts support this clonotype. This chain connects TRBV18 to TRBJ2-1, with D perhaps matching TRBD1 (5 bases). Germline V CDR1 and CDR2: KGHSH, LQKENI. V lost 4 bases, J lost 10 bases, and 8 bases lay in between. The CDR3 has 11 amino acids. DNA of the CDR3: TGTGCCAGCTCACTACAGGACGAGCAGTTCTTC. As protein: CASSLQDEQFF.

The chain couples TRBV10-3 to TRBJ2-3; D possibly corresponds to TRBD2 (7 bases). V was clipped by 6 bases and J by 11 bases, with 21 bases between them. Germline CDR1 and CDR2: ENHRY and SYGVKD. The CDR3 is made up of 14 amino acids. CDR3 loop: CAIRGGGVTSGQYF. The CDR3 DNA follows: TGTGCCATCAGGGGAGGGGGGGTAACTTCGGGGCAGTATTTT.

The rearrangement joins TRBV20-1 to TRBJ1-6; a possible D gene is TRBD1 (5 bases). Trimming pared 6 bases from V and 9 bases from J, leaving 18 bases between. Germline V gives CDR1 DFQATT, CDR2 SNEGSKA (reference sequence). This CDR3 comprises 14 residues. The CDR3 loop reads CSAKREGLSSPLHF. CDR3 sequence (DNA): TGCAGTGCCAAGAGGGAGGGGCTCAGTTCACCCCTCCACTTT.